The clone carrying this T cell receptor (beta chain) is medium-sized within its sample. Its target is unknown. The sample belongs to a study of OX40 agonist ivuxolimab in advanced cancers. The table came from immunoSEQ multiplex PCR; TCRdb's copy has only in-frame clones and leaves some out. The table includes 90,000 or so clones, around nine tenths detected once. Whole-study findings and limits: Circulating CD4+ and CD8+ T cells showed clonal expansion by week 6 at 0.1 to 3.0 mg/kg.

Between the trimmed V and J ends, which lost 1 base and 0 bases, there was a span of 16 bases. Germline-derived CDR1 and CDR2 are MGHRA and YSYEKL. The CDR3 extends over 18 amino acids. The sample here was CD4+ or CD8+ T cells sorted from blood, taken in a trial of the OX40 agonist ivuxolimab. This rearrangement joins TRBV4-1 to TRBJ2-1; D not resolved. This sequence originates from an adult with an advanced solid tumor such as melanoma, head and neck, liver or kidney cancer. The CDR3 DNA reads as TGCGCCAGCAGCCAAGTCGACATGGGCTGGAGCTCCTACAATGAGCAGTTCTTC. It translates to CASSQVDMGWSSYNEQFF.